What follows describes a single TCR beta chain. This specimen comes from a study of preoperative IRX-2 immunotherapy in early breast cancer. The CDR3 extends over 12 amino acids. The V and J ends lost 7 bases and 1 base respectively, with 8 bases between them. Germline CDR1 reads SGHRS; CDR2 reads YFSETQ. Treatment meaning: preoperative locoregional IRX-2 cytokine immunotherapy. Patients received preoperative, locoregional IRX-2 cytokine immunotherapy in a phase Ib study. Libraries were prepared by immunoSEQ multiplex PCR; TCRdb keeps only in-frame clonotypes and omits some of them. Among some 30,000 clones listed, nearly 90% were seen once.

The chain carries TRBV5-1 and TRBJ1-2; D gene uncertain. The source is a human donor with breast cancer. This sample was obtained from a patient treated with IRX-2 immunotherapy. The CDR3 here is CASATGNYGYTF. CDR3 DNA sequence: TGCGCCAGCGCCACCGGTAACTATGGCTACACCTTC.